Shown below are 12 T cell receptor beta chains from a single sample sequenced in a study of shared clonotypes between healthy human individuals. Assay: immunoSEQ multiplex PCR; the TCRdb copy retains only in-frame clones and omits some. Here the sample spans some 550,000 clones, less than 98% being singletons. Material: naive CD4+ T cells sorted from blood. Regarding subset: CD45RA+ positively selected. The receptors stem from a woman under 40 in good health.

The V call is TRBV7-9, the J call TRBJ2-7; 7 bases fit TRBD1. Germline values: CDR1 SEHNR, CDR2 FQNEAQ (reference sequence). Trimming at V came to 5 bases and at J to 2 bases, leaving 6 bases not matched to a gene. This CDR3 spans 14 amino acids. The CDR3 region has the DNA TGTGCCAGCAGCGCCCGGGACAGAACCTACGAGCAGTACTTC. Translation: CASSARDRTYEQYF. The whole variable domain, filled in from reference TRBV7-9 and TRBJ2-7, reads DTGVSQNPRHKITKRGQNVTFRCDPISEHNRLYWYRQTLGQGPEFLTYFQNEAQLEKSRLLSDRFSAERPKGSFSTLEIQRTEQGDSAMYLCASSARDRTYEQYFGPGTRLTVT.

The chain carries TRBV28 and TRBJ2-2, with no clear D. CDR1 and CDR2 (germline): MDHEN, SYDVKM. This CDR3 comprises 14 residues. The V end was cut by 7 bases, the J end by 5 bases, with 14 bases between. The CDR3 protein is CASTDGQRTGELFF. CDR3 DNA: TGTGCCAGCACAGACGGTCAGAGGACCGGGGAGCTGTTTTTT.

The CDR3 protein is CASRRDSVLSYEQYF. DNA for the CDR3: TGTGCCAGCAGGCGGGACAGCGTCCTATCCTACGAGCAGTACTTC. This chain links TRBV6-5 with TRBJ2-7, with TRBD1 as a possible D gene (7 bases). Germline CDR1 reads MNHEY; CDR2 reads SVGAGI. Trimming left V 6 bases short and J 1 base short, with 16 bases between. The length of the CDR3 is 15 residues.

The chain carries TRBV4-3 and TRBJ1-1, with a weak D call TRBD1 (5 bases). Germline assignment: CDR1 LGHNA and CDR2 YSLEER. Trimming pared 4 bases from V and 0 bases from J, leaving 12 bases between. CDR3 length equals 15 residues. This CDR3 reads CASSPGGHLNTEAFF. CDR3 coding DNA: TGCGCCAGCAGCCCGGGCGGACACTTGAACACTGAAGCTTTCTTT.

The chain uses TRBV11-2 and TRBJ1-1; D is unclear. The CDR3 extends over 15 amino acids. Looked up from germline, CDR1 is SGHAT and CDR2 is FQNNGV. Trimming took 3 bases from V and 4 from J, leaving 15 bases between them. CDR3 nucleotides: TGTGCCAGCAGCTTGCAACCGGCAGTTGGCACTGAAGCTTTCTTT. It yields the protein CASSLQPAVGTEAFF.

V gene TRBV2 combines with J gene TRBJ2-7; D call uncertain. This CDR3 region has 12 residues. V was pared by 3 bases and J by 9 bases, with 12 bases between. Per germline, CDR1 SNHLY and CDR2 FYNNEI. This CDR3 is CASSERSEVQYF. The CDR3 DNA sequence: TGTGCCAGCAGTGAGAGGTCTGAGGTGCAGTACTTC. The full variable domain, completed using reference TRBV2 and TRBJ2-7, is EPEVTQTPSHQVTQMGQEVILRCVPISNHLYFYWYRQILGQKVEFLVSFYNNEISEKSEIFDDQFSVERPDGSNFTLKIRSTKLEDSAMYFCASSERSEVQYFGPGTRLTVT.

V and J are TRBV28 and TRBJ2-3; a possible D gene is TRBD2 (6 bases). V was cut by 5 bases and J by 4 bases, with 16 bases left in between. Germline-derived CDR1 and CDR2 are MDHEN and SYDVKM. This CDR3 is built from 15 residues. The CDR3 here is CASSRTGLRADTQYF. DNA of the CDR3: TGTGCCAGCAGTCGAACGGGACTCCGTGCAGATACGCAGTATTTT.

The chain joins TRBV18 to TRBJ2-1; TRBD2 agrees at 7 bases. This CDR3 comprises 16 residues. V dropped 3 bases and J dropped 0; count of bases not matched to a gene: 5. CDR1 is KGHSH and CDR2 is LQKENI in the germline V gene. CDR3 loop: CASSPLAALSYNEQFF. DNA for the CDR3: TGTGCCAGCTCACCCCTAGCGGCCCTCTCCTACAATGAGCAGTTCTTC. Looking up the rest from reference TRBV18 and TRBJ2-1 gives the full variable domain: NAGVMQNPRHLVRRRGQEARLRCSPMKGHSHVYWYRQLPEEGLKFMVYLQKENIIDESGMPKERFSAEFPKEGPSILRIQQVVRGDSAAYFCASSPLAALSYNEQFFGPGTRLTVL.

The chain couples TRBV7-3 to TRBJ2-7; D ambiguous. The germline CDR1 and CDR2 sequences are SGHTA and FQGTGA. Trimming stripped 1 base from V and 4 bases from J, with 8 bases between. The CDR3 has 13 amino acids. The CDR3 region is CASSLMAGYEQYF. CDR3 sequence (DNA): TGTGCCAGCAGCTTAATGGCTGGGTACGAGCAGTACTTC.

V usage is TRBV28 and J usage is TRBJ1-5; weak D call: TRBD1 (5 bases). The ends were cut back, 6 bases at V and 4 bases at J, with 22 bases in the middle. The CDR3 covers 17 residues. CDR1 and CDR2 (germline): MDHEN, SYDVKM. CDR3 loop: CASRQPAGVGVNQPQHF. The CDR3 nucleotides are TGTGCCAGCAGGCAACCAGCGGGAGTGGGGGTGAATCAGCCCCAGCATTTT.

The gene calls are TRBV10-1 and TRBJ2-7; the match to TRBD2 covers 9 bases. V lost 3 bases and J lost 1; bases outside the gene matches: 10. CDR3 length: 17 amino acids. Germline V gene lookup returns CDR1 WNHNN and CDR2 SYGVQD (reference sequence). CDR3 residues: CASSENYVAGASYEQYF. CDR3 nucleotides: TGCGCCAGCAGTGAAAATTACGTAGCGGGAGCATCCTACGAGCAGTACTTC.

CDR3 sequence reads: CASSSRPRVGGEQYF. CDR3 sequence (DNA): TGTGCCAGCAGCTCAAGGCCAAGGGTTGGGGGCGAGCAGTACTTC. The V and J genes are TRBV7-9 and TRBJ2-7; D is perhaps TRBD1 or TRBD2 (5 bases each). Germline values: CDR1 SEHNR, CDR2 FQNEAQ (reference sequence). Trimming took off 4 bases at V and 6 bases at J, with 19 bases between the two ends. The CDR3 is 15 amino acids.